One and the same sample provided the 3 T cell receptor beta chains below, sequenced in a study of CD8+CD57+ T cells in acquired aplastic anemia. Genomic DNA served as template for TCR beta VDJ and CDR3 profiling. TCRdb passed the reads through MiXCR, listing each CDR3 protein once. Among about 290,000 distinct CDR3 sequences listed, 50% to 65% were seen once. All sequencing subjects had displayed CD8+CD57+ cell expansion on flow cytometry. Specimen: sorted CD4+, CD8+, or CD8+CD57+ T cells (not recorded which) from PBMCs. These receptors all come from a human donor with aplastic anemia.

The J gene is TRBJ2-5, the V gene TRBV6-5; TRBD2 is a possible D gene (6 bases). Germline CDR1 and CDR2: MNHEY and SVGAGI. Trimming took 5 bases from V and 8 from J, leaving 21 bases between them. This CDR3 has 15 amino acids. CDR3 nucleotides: TGTGCCAGCAGTGGGGGGACTCCGGGTGGGGTTACCCAGTACTTC. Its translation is CASSGGTPGGVTQYF.

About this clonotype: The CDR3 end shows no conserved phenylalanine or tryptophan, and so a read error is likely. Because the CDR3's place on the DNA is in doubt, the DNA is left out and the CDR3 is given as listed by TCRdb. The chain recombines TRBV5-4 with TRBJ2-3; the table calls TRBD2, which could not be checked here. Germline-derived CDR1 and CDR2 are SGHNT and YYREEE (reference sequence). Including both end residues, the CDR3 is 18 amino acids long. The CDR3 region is CASSSLSLSGPAHRYAVV.

This chain's CDR3 is CASSLVSSGATDTQYF. DNA of the CDR3: TGTGCCAGCAGCTTAGTATCTAGCGGGGCCACAGATACGCAGTATTTT. The chain carries TRBV7-9 and TRBJ2-3; 9 bases match TRBD2. J gave up 2 bases and V 1 base, and 4 bases lay outside the gene matches. The V gene's germline CDR1 is SEHNR and CDR2 FQNEAQ (reference sequence). The CDR3 spans 16 residues.